The 18 T cell receptor beta chains given below trace back to one sample, sequenced in a study of OX40 agonist ivuxolimab in advanced cancers. TCRdb keeps only in-frame clones here, not all; method: immunoSEQ multiplex PCR. The repertoire holds approximately 60,000 clones, 65% to 90% seen once, with about 0.75% in the top ten. This specimen consisted of CD4+ or CD8+ T cells sorted from blood, obtained in a trial of the OX40 agonist ivuxolimab. Receptors were obtained from an adult with an advanced solid tumor such as melanoma, head and neck, liver or kidney cancer.

The chain couples TRBV5-4 to TRBJ2-1; D gene uncertain. Germline CDR1 SGHNT, CDR2 YYREEE (reference sequence). The CDR3 is 15 amino acids. The V end lost 2 bases, the J end lost 0 bases, and 9 bases lay between the germline ends. The DNA for the CDR3 is TGTGCCAGCAGCTTAAATATAAACTCCTACAATGAGCAGTTCTTC. Amino acid sequence: CASSLNINSYNEQFF.

This chain joins TRBV6-5 and TRBJ2-1, with D uncertain. CDR3 length: 11 amino acids. V was clipped by 1 base and J by 7 bases, with 2 bases between them. Germline CDR1 and CDR2: MNHEY and SVGAGI. CDR3 in amino acids: CASSYLNEQFF. The CDR3 nucleotides read TGTGCCAGCAGTTACTTGAATGAGCAGTTCTTC.

This chain connects TRBV14 to TRBJ1-1; D might be TRBD1 (6 bases). This CDR3 region has 15 residues. Trimming left V 1 base short and J 1 base short, with 10 bases between. Germline CDR1 reads SGHDN; CDR2 reads FVKESK. This CDR3 is CASSQGGGGNTEAFF. The CDR3, as DNA: TGTGCCAGCAGCCAAGGTGGAGGGGGGAACACTGAAGCTTTCTTT. The whole variable domain, filled in from reference TRBV14 and TRBJ1-1, reads EAGVTQFPSHSVIEKGQTVTLRCDPISGHDNLYWYRRVMGKEIKFLLHFVKESKQDESGMPNNRFLAERTGGTYSTLKVQPAELEDSGVYFCASSQGGGGNTEAFFGQGTRLTVV.

This clone showed up just once. The chain has TRBV19 and TRBJ2-3; D unresolved. Trimming removed 7 bases at V and 8 bases at J, with 16 bases between. The CDR3 is made up of 13 amino acids. The germline V gene encodes CDR1 LNHDA and CDR2 SQIVND (reference sequence). The CDR3 loop reads CASTPAYPRTQYF. The CDR3 bases are TGTGCCAGTACCCCCGCCTATCCCCGTACGCAGTATTTT.

V gene TRBV5-1 combines with J gene TRBJ2-2; D gene uncertain. This CDR3 spans 17 amino acids. V lost 1 base and J lost 6, with 19 bases in between. Germline V gives CDR1 SGHRS, CDR2 YFSETQ. The CDR3, as DNA: TGCGCCAGCAGCTTGCTGTCGGGCATGACTGACGCCGGGGAGCTGTTTTTT. It is translated as CASSLLSGMTDAGELFF.

The rearrangement uses TRBV6-6 and TRBJ1-2, with a weak D call TRBD1 (5 bases). Trimming removed 0 bases from V and 6 bases from J, with 14 bases in between. Per the germline V gene, CDR1 is MNHNY and CDR2 is SVGAGI (reference sequence). The CDR3 is 15 residues long. In DNA form, the CDR3 reads TGTGCCAGCAGTTACTCGAACCCAGGGCTCAATGGCTACACCTTC. This translates into CASSYSNPGLNGYTF.

This clone appeared once. The chain joins TRBV6-5 to TRBJ1-2, with 10 bases fitting TRBD1. The CDR3 loop spans 14 amino acids. The J segment lost 3 bases and the V segment lost 6 bases, leaving 4 bases of the junction unmatched. The germline gives CDR1 MNHEY, CDR2 SVGAGI. The CDR3 DNA reads as TGTGCCAGCAGGACAGGGGGCGTCGACTATGGCTACACCTTC. The encoded protein is CASRTGGVDYGYTF.

The chain has TRBV4-2 and TRBJ1-5, with D perhaps TRBD1 (5 bases). This CDR3 is 17 amino acids long. The germline V gene has CDR1 LGHNA and CDR2 YNFKEQ. The V end lost 3 bases, the J end lost 6 bases, and 21 bases lay between the germline ends. This CDR3 is CASSQGGWSSGGQPQHF. In DNA form, the CDR3 reads TGTGCCAGCAGCCAGGGGGGATGGAGCTCGGGGGGTCAGCCCCAGCATTTT.

The rearrangement links TRBV28 to TRBJ1-5; D might be TRBD1 (6 bases). The CDR3 loop spans 14 amino acids. The germline V gene has CDR1 MDHEN and CDR2 SYDVKM. V was shortened by 3 bases and J by 5 bases, with 11 bases between the two germline ends. Here the CDR3 DNA reads TGTGCCAGCAGTTTCCGGGGGCCCGATCAGCCCCAGCATTTT. Its protein is CASSFRGPDQPQHF.

The J gene is TRBJ2-5, the V gene TRBV4-1; a possible D gene is TRBD2 (6 bases). Germline V gene lookup returns CDR1 MGHRA and CDR2 YSYEKL. This CDR3 is built from 16 residues. V was cut by 0 bases and J by 4 bases, with 15 bases left in between. This chain's CDR3 is CASSQDDLRGGETQYF. The CDR3 nucleotides read TGCGCCAGCAGCCAAGACGATTTGCGGGGAGGAGAGACCCAGTACTTC.

The CDR3 sequence: CASSLYTQSEDTQYF. The CDR3 DNA follows: TGTGCCAGCAGCTTGTATACCCAGTCGGAGGATACGCAGTATTTT. This chain connects TRBV5-4 to TRBJ2-3; D not resolved. Germline V gene data show CDR1 as SGHNT and CDR2 as YYREEE (reference sequence). The CDR3 extends over 15 amino acids. Trimming left V 1 base short and J 6 bases short, with 15 bases between. The whole variable domain, remainder taken from reference TRBV5-4 and TRBJ2-3, is ETGVTQSPTHLIKTRGQQVTLRCSSQSGHNTVSWYQQALGQGPQFIFQYYREEENGRGNFPPRFSGLQFPNYSSELNVNALELDDSALYLCASSLYTQSEDTQYFGPGTRLTVL.

The CDR3 region is CASSQAWTSGRTNTGELFF. The CDR3 DNA sequence: TGCGCCAGCAGCCAAGCCTGGACTAGCGGGAGGACAAACACCGGGGAGCTGTTTTTT. The chain carries TRBV4-1 and TRBJ2-2; TRBD2 aligns across 14 bases. Germline V gene data show CDR1 as MGHRA and CDR2 as YSYEKL. The CDR3 runs 19 residues. V shed 1 base, J shed 2 bases, and the junction held 6 bases outside the gene matches.

The chain has TRBV29-1 and TRBJ2-3, with TRBD2 as a possible D gene (6 bases). This CDR3 comprises 14 residues. CDR1 and CDR2 (germline): SQVTM, ANQGSEA. V shed 3 bases and J shed 2 bases, with 12 bases lying between them. This CDR3 reads CSVEGGKDTDTQYF. CDR3 nucleotide sequence: TGCAGCGTTGAGGGCGGGAAGGACACAGATACGCAGTATTTT.

The chain links TRBV2 to TRBJ2-1, with D tentatively TRBD2 (5 bases). The ends were cut back, 2 bases at V and 7 bases at J, with 21 bases in the middle. Germline CDR1 reads SNHLY; CDR2 reads FYNNEI. The CDR3 totals 17 residues. The CDR3, as DNA: TGTGCCAGCAGTGAATCGGGGTACTGGAGCCTTCCAAATGAGCAGTTCTTC. Residues: CASSESGYWSLPNEQFF.

This clone was detected only a few times. The chain couples TRBV19 to TRBJ2-3; 8 nucleotides align to TRBD2. Germline trimming cut 5 bases from V and 1 base from J; bases unmatched to any gene: 5. In germline, CDR1 is LNHDA, CDR2 SQIVND (reference sequence). The length of the CDR3 is 15 residues. The CDR3 is CASSEFSGGTDTQYF. The CDR3 DNA follows: TGTGCCAGTAGTGAGTTTAGCGGGGGCACAGATACGCAGTATTTT.

In DNA form, the CDR3 reads TGTGCCAGCAGCAAGACCGTTAGCTCCTACAATGAGCAGTTCTTC. This sequence encodes CASSKTVSSYNEQFF. This rearrangement joins TRBV7-3 to TRBJ2-1; unclear D gene. V lost 5 bases, J lost 0 bases, and 11 bases lay in between. There are 15 residues in the CDR3. Germline values: CDR1 SGHTA, CDR2 FQGTGA.

V and J are TRBV5-1 and TRBJ2-7, with 10 bases identical to TRBD2. The J segment lost 5 bases and the V segment lost 1 base, leaving 3 bases of the junction unmatched. CDR3 length: 14 residues. Germline loops: CDR1 SGHRS, CDR2 YFSETQ. The CDR3 bases are TGCGCCAGCAGCTTGAGCGGGAGGGTCAACGAGCAGTACTTC. Encoded protein: CASSLSGRVNEQYF.

The V call is TRBV2, the J call TRBJ2-7, with TRBD2 matching over 9 bases. Germline V gene data show CDR1 as SNHLY and CDR2 as FYNNEI. Trimming at V came to 6 bases and at J to 5 bases, leaving 14 bases not matched to a gene. The length of the CDR3 is 16 residues. Here the CDR3 reads CASRRSGGFEGHEQYF. Written as DNA, the CDR3 is TGTGCCAGCAGGAGAAGCGGGGGGTTCGAGGGGCACGAGCAGTACTTC. The complete variable domain, with remaining parts taken from reference TRBV2 and TRBJ2-7, reads EPEVTQTPSHQVTQMGQEVILRCVPISNHLYFYWYRQILGQKVEFLVSFYNNEISEKSEIFDDQFSVERPDGSNFTLKIRSTKLEDSAMYFCASRRSGGFEGHEQYFGPGTRLTVT.